Included here is one T cell receptor (beta chain) sequence, with context. Its antigen is still unknown. No much larger clone is present one base from it, and per-base qualities are unavailable. In the germline V gene, CDR1 corresponds to MNHNS and CDR2 to SASEGT. The CDR3, from cysteine to phenylalanine, totals 15 residues. Here the CDR3 DNA is all that survives: 45 bases in frame from base 1. Trimming takes 7 bases from V and 0 bases from J, and the germline ends sit 14 bases apart. Following the manufacturer's instructions, TCR beta CDR3 regions were amplified by multiplex PCR with the immunoSEQ immune profiling system. An Illumina NextSeq system was used to carry out the sequencing. The authors' pipeline ran thus. The immunoSEQ Analyzer platform handled processing of the sequence data, and clonality was calculated by taking the square root of Simpson's index of productive rearrangements. Similarity in V and J usage was measured by Jensen-Shannon distance, and OLGA was used to compute CDR3 generation probabilities. The immuneACCESS database (August 2020) and VDJdb (December 2020) were searched for shared CDR3 sequences. The table was pulled from immuneACCESS by TCRdb, which kept in-frame rearrangements only. Such tables lose some clones; where checked, under half of the loss comes from unresolved V genes, and the rest has no known cause. V and J calls and clone size come straight from that table; D and trimming were deduced from the DNA. This sample holds 14,000 or so clones; 90% to 95% were observed only once. Around 9.3% of the sample goes to the ten largest clones.

The data derive from a study of monozygotic twins with cystic fibrosis (dated by TCRdb to the early 2020s). With regard to the full study: Barcoded libraries were prepared with around 15 PCR cycles from roughly 3 micrograms of fragmented DNA. TCR beta repertoires were compared within and between 16 monozygotic twin pairs with cystic fibrosis so that genetic influence on V and J gene usage could be assessed. Made up mostly of children and adolescents, the cohort included ten female and six male twin pairs ranging in age from roughly 2.0 to 40 years, with a median of about 9.2 years. Twins were ranked among 800 to 1,100 cohort participants for weight-for-height and FEVPerc (FEV1 disease centile) at the day of blood sampling. Data for three of the twin pairs had already been reported earlier in a different context.

Study-level results and caveats: V gene usage was most similar to the co-twin in 13 of 16 pairs, and J usage was most similar to the co-twin in 8 of 16 pairs, which suggests genetic constraints. No association turned up between shared CDR3 numbers and age, concordance or disease severity, and the cohort was small. Significantly higher nucleotide-identical clonotype sharing was observed within monozygotic CF twin pairs than between unrelated CF individuals (P = 0.000026, Mann-Whitney). Simpson clonality was generally low (median about 0.01), which suggests a naive-dominated repertoire, and clonality was higher in the most severely affected patients.

The twin pairs came from the European Cystic Fibrosis Twin and Sibling Study Cohort, a cohort that recruited patients from 150 to 200 CF clinics across 14 European countries. Both zygosity and CFTR genotype were checked in-house, and zygosity was tested with multiplex PCR across nine short tandem repeat loci. Each twin gave a peripheral blood sample, and clinical parameters were documented on that same day of blood sampling. Phenol/chloroform extraction was used to isolate genomic DNA from peripheral blood cells, and the DNA was then kept in TE buffer at 4 degrees C. The source of this sequence is a girl aged 2-10 years with cystic fibrosis. The rearrangement combines TRBV6-1 with TRBJ2-3, with no reliable assignment of the D segment. Source material: blood. The CDR3 amino acid sequence is: CASTRLWRSTDTQYF. The sequenced DNA: TGTGCCAGCACACGGCTCTGGCGGAGCACAGATACGCAGTATTTT.